The 15 T cell receptor beta chains below come from one sample, sequenced in a study of tumor and adjacent non-tumor tissue in lung cancer. The library came from three nested PCR rounds adapted from ARM-PCR protocols. TCRdb reprocessed the multiplex PCR reads via MiXCR and lists one record per CDR3 protein. This table has some 80,000 distinct CDR3 sequences, around 80% appearing once. No cell sorting was done before RNA was extracted from the tissue. The normal lung tissue was taken more than 3 cm from the tumor edge. Sample: distant non-tumor lung tissue. These receptors were taken from a man aged 60 to 69 with non-small cell lung cancer.

Comment on this clonotype: At one of its ends the junction is not consistent with the germline gene, which may arise from a read error. V gene TRBV29-1 combines with J gene TRBJ2-7; 8 nucleotides match TRBD1. The CDR3 is made up of 14 amino acids. Germline V gene data show CDR1 as SQVTM and CDR2 as ANQGSEA. The CDR3 coding sequence is TGCAGCGGTGCACAGGGGGTTAGCTCCTACGAGCAATACTTC. It translates to CSGAQGVSSYEQYF.

This clonotype was observed once. No conserved phenylalanine or tryptophan ends this CDR3, so it is likely a read error. The rearrangement uses TRBV11-3 and TRBJ2-3; tentatively, D is TRBD2 (7 bases). Germline V gene sequence: CDR1 SGHNT, CDR2 YENEEA. The CDR3 consists of 12 residues. Deletions cut 6 bases from V and 6 bases from J, with 10 bases between. This CDR3 is CASRGGADTQYL. The DNA for the CDR3 is TGTGCCAGCAGGGGGGGGGCTGATACGCAGTATCTT.

A word on this clonotype: Mismatch with germline at one junction end may stem from a read error. CDR3 loop: CNAMGMAIGEQYF. In DNA form, the CDR3 reads TGCAATGCTATGGGGATGGCTATAGGCGAGCAGTATTTC. This chain uses TRBV20-1 with TRBJ2-7; D is ambiguous. Germline V gives CDR1 DFQATT, CDR2 SNEGSKA (reference sequence). This CDR3 region has 13 residues.

A note on this clonotype: At one boundary the junction diverges from the germline segment, which might be a read error. V and J are TRBV6-6 and TRBJ2-7, with a possible D match to TRBD2 (6 bases). Germline CDR1 reads MNHNY; CDR2 reads SVGAGI (reference sequence). This CDR3 spans 14 amino acids. CDR3 in DNA: TGTGCCAGCGGCATAGCTGGAGGGTCCTACGAGCCGTGCTTC. Amino acids: CASGIAGGSYEPCF.

The chain couples TRBV6-5 to TRBJ2-6, with D perhaps matching TRBD2 (5 bases). Germline loops: CDR1 MNHEY, CDR2 SVGAGI. Trimming took 4 bases from V and 2 from J, leaving 15 bases between them. There are 17 residues in the CDR3. CDR3 DNA sequence: TGTGCCAGCAGTTTAGAGGGAGCCAGCACTGGGGCCAACGTCCTGACTTTC. This gives the protein CASSLEGASTGANVLTF.

Details on this clonotype: The junction does not match germline at one end; this may be a read error. J is TRBJ1-2 and V is TRBV11-3, with TRBD1 as a possible D gene (5 bases). Per the germline V gene, CDR1 is SGHNT and CDR2 is YENEEA. The CDR3 is 13 residues long. The CDR3 coding sequence is TGTTCCAGCAGTCGAACAGGAGGTTATGGCTACACCTTC. Its translation is CSSSRTGGYGYTF.

The chain links TRBV20-1 to TRBJ1-5; 7 positions match TRBD1. This CDR3 is built from 13 residues. V shed 6 bases and J 8 bases; nucleotides not matched to a gene: 10. CDR1 DFQATT and CDR2 SNEGSKA come from the germline V gene (reference sequence). This chain's CDR3 is CSASPGGDKPQHF. The CDR3 DNA sequence: TGCAGTGCCAGTCCAGGGGGAGATAAGCCCCAGCATTTT.

In the case of this clonotype: One end of the junction does not line up with germline, which may come from a read error. The chain recombines TRBV4-3 with TRBJ2-5; TRBD2 might be the D (6 bases). Germline V gives CDR1 LGHNA, CDR2 YSLEER. The CDR3 runs 15 residues. The CDR3 sequence is CTSSQQKSTGETQYF. DNA for the CDR3: TGTACTAGCAGCCAGCAGAAGTCCACCGGGGAGACCCAGTACTTC.

Regarding this clonotype: A read error may account for a junction end that differs from germline. This chain connects TRBV28 to TRBJ1-6; D is perhaps TRBD1 (6 bases). CDR1 and CDR2 from the germline V gene are MDHEN and SYDVKM. The CDR3 covers 15 residues. CDR3 protein: CASSLMGHGATPLHF. The CDR3 DNA sequence: TGCGCCAGCAGTTTAATGGGACACGGTGCTACACCCCTCCACTTT.

A note on this clonotype: The junction does not match germline at one end; this may be a read error. The rearrangement joins TRBV28 to TRBJ2-7; D gene uncertain. Germline CDR1 is MDHEN and CDR2 is SYDVKM. CDR3 length equals 12 residues. The CDR3 region has the DNA TGTGCCAGCAGTTTACCGGATGACGAACAGTACTTC. Translation: CASSLPDDEQYF.

This clonotype was found many times. This may be a read error: a much more frequent sequence differs by one nucleotide. The gene calls are TRBV20-1 and TRBJ1-2; D may be TRBD1 (5 bases). Per the germline V gene, CDR1 is DFQATT and CDR2 is SNEGSKA (reference sequence). CDR3 length: 15 amino acids. Trimming took off 3 bases at V and 8 bases at J, with 22 bases between the two ends. The CDR3 nucleotides are TGCAGTGCTAGTTTCTTCCGGGACCCCCGCCACGGCTACACCTTC. Its translation: CSASFFRDPRHGYTF.

A word on this clonotype: Its ends do not fully match the called genes, so a read error is possible. The V and J genes are TRBV11-3 and TRBJ2-3; no definite D call. Germline loops: CDR1 SGHNT, CDR2 YENEEA. The CDR3 is 11 amino acids. The CDR3, as DNA: TGTGTCAGCAGATTAGTAGATACGCAGTATTTT. Protein product: CVSRLVDTQYF.

This clonotype has only a few counts. A clone one base away is much larger, so this may be a read error. V is TRBV6-5 and J is TRBJ2-7; TRBD2 matches at 7 bases. Unmatched junction bases numbered 4, after V lost 2 bases and J lost 0 bases. The germline V gene has CDR1 MNHEY and CDR2 SVGAGI. CDR3 size: 15 residues. The CDR3, as DNA: TGTGCCAGCAGTTACACTGGCGGGAGCTCCTACGAGCAGTACTTC. It translates to CASSYTGGSSYEQYF.

As concerns this clonotype: A junction end diverges from the germline sequence, so it may reflect a read error. This chain links TRBV4-3 with TRBJ2-6; D could derive from TRBD1 or TRBD2 (5 bases each). The CDR3 extends over 16 amino acids. CDR1 LGHNA and CDR2 YSLEER come from the germline V gene. The CDR3 bases are TGCGCTAGCAGCCAAGAGGCGGTGTCTGGGACCAGCATCCTGACTTTC. Translating it yields CASSQEAVSGTSILTF.

A note on this clonotype: One base away lies a much larger clone, so this may be a sequencing read error. J is TRBJ2-7 and V is TRBV29-1; either TRBD1 or TRBD2 may supply D (5 bases each). Germline V CDR1 and CDR2: SQVTM, ANQGSEA. Trimming shortened V by 2 bases and J by 1 base, and 12 bases separated the two germline ends. CDR3 length equals 14 residues. The CDR3 nucleotides read TGCAGCGTTGAAAGGGACGGCCCTTCCTACGAGCAGTACTTC. It encodes CSVERDGPSYEQYF.